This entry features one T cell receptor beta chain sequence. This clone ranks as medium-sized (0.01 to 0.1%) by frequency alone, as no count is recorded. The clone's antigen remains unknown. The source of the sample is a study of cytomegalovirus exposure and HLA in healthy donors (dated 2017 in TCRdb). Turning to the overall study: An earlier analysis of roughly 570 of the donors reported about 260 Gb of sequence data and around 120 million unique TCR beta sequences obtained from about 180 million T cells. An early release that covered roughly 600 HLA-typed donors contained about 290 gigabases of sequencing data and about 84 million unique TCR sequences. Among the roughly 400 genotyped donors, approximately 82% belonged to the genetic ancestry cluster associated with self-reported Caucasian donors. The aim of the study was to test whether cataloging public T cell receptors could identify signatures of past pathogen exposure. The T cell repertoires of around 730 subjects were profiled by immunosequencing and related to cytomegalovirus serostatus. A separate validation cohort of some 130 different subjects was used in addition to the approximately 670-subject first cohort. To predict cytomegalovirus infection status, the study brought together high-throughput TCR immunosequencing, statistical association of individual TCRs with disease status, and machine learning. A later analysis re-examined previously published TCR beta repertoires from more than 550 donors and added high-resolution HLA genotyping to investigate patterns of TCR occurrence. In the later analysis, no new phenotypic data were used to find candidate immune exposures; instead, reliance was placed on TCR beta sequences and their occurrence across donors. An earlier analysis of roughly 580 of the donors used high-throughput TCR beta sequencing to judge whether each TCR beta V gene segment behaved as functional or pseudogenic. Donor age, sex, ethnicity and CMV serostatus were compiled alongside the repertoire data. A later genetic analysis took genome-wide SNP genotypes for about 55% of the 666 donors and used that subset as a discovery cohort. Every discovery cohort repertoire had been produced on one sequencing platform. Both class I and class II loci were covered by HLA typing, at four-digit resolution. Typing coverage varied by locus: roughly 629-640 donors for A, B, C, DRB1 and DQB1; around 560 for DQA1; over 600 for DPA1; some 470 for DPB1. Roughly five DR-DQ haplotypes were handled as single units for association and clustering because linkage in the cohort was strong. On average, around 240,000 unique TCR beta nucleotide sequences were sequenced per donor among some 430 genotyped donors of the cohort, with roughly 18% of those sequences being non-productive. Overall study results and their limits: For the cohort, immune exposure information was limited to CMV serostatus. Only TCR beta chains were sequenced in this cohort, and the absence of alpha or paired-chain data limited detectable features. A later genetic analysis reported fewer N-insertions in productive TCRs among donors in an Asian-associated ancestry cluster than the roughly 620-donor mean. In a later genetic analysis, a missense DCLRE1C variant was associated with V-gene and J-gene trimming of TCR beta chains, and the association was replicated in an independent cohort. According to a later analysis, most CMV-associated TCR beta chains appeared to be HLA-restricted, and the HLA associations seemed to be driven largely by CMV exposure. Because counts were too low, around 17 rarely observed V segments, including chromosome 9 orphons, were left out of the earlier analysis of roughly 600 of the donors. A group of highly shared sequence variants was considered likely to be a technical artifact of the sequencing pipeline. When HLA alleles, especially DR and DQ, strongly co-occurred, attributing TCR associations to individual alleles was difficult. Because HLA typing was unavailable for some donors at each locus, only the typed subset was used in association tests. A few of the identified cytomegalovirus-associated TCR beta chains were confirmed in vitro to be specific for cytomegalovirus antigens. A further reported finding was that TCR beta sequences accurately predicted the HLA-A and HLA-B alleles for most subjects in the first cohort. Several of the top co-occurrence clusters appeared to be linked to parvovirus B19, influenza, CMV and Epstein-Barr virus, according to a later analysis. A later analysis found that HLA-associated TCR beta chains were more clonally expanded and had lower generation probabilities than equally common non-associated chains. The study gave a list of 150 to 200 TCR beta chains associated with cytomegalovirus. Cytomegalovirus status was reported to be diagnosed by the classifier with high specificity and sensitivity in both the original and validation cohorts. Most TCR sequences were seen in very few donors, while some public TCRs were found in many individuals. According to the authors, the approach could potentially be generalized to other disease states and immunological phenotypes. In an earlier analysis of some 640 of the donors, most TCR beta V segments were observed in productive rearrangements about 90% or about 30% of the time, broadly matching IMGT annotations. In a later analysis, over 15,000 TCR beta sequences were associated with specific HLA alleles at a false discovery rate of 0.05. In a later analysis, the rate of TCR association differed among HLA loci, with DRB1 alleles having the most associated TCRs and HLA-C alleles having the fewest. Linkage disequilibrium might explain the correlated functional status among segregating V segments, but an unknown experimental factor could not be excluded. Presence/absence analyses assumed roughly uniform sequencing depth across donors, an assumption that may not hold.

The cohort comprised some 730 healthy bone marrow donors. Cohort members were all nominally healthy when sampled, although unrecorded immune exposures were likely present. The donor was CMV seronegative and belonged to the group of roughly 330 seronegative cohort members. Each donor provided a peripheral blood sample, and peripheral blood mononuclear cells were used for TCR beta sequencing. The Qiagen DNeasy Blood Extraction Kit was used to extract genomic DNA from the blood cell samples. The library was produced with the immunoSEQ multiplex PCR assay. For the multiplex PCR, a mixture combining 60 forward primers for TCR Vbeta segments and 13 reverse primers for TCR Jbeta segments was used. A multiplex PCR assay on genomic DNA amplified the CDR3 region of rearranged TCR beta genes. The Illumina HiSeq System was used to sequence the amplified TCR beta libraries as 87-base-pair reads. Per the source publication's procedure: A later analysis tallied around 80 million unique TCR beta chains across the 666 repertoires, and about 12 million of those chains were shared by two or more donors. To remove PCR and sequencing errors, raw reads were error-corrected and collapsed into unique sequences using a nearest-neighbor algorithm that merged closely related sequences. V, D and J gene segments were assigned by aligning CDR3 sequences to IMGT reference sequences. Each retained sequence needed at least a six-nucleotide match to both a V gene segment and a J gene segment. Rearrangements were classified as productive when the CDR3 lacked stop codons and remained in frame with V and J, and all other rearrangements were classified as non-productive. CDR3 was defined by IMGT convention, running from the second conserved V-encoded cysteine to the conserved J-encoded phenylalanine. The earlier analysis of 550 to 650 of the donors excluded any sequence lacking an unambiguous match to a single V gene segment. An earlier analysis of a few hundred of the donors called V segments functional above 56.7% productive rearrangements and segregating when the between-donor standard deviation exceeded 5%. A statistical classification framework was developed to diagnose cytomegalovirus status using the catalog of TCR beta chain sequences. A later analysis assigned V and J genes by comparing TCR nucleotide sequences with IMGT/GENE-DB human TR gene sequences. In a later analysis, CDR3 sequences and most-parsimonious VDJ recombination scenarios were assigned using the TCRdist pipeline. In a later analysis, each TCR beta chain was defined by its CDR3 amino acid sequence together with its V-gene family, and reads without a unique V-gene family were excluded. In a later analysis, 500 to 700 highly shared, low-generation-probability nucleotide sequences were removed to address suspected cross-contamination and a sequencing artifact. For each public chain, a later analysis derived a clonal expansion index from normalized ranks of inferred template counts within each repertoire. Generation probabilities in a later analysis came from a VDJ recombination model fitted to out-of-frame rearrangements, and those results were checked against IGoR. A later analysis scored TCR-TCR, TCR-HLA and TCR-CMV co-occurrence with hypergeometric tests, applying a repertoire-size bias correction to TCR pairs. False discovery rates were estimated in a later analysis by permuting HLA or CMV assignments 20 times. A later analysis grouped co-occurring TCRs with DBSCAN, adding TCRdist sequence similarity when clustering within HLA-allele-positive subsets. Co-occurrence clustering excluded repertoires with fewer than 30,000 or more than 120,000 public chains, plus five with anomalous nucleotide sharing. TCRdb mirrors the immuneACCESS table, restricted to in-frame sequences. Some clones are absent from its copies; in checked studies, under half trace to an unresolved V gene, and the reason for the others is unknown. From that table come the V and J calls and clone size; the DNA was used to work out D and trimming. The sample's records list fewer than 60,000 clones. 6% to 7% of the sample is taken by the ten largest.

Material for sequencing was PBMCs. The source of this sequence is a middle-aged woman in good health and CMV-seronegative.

The CDR3 reads CASSLVAGPPREQFF. The nucleotides are TGTGCCAGCAGTTTAGTTGCGGGCCCCCCGAGGGAGCAGTTCTTC. The chain is encoded by TRBV27 joined to TRBJ2-1; perhaps TRBD2 is the D gene, with 5 bases matching. The germline V gene (reference sequence) sets CDR1 to MNHEY and CDR2 to SMNVEV. V lost 2 bases and J lost 10 bases; the stretch between them is 18 bases long. Inclusive of the bounding cysteine and phenylalanine, the CDR3 is 15 residues long. Only the CDR3 portion is preserved as DNA: 45 bases, with reading frame beginning at the first base.